Sequencing of this T cell receptor (beta chain) was carried out in a study of blood T cell repertoires in COVID-19. Study at large: Material from acute and convalescent COVID-19 was sourced from the United States, Italy and Spain. PBMCs, B-cell-depleted T cells, or T cells were the source of the cDNA or gDNA that made up the material.

Per the germline V gene, CDR1 is MNHEY and CDR2 is SMNVEV (reference sequence). The V segment lost 6 bases and the J segment 5 bases; nucleotides outside the gene matches: 15. CDR3 size: 17 residues. As processed by the authors: From reference gene primer amplification, estimates of nucleated cell counts were derived. Sequencing was performed with immunoSEQ multiplex PCR; in TCRdb, only in-frame clones are kept and a portion is missing. That table gives V, J and clone size, and the DNA gave D and trimming. The table has a few hundred thousand clones, approximately 86% seen once. The sequence was obtained from a woman in her fifties or sixties who had recovered from COVID-19. The chain carries TRBV27 and TRBJ2-1; 8 nucleotides align to TRBD2. The specimen was peripheral blood. The CDR3 DNA sequence: TGTGCCAGCAGCCTAAGACCCGGGGGGGCGGGTAACAATGAGCAGTTCTTC. It specifies CASSLRPGGAGNNEQFF.